The present entry profiles one T cell receptor beta chain with its context. Its antigen is still unknown. Libraries were prepared by immunoSEQ multiplex PCR; TCRdb keeps only in-frame clonotypes and omits some of them. The sample gives 5,600 or so clones, around 78% of which show up once; less than 9.5% is in the top ten. This specimen comes from a study of immune cell composition in non-small cell lung cancer. Background on the study: Tumours were mainly lung adenocarcinoma or squamous cell carcinoma. Study-wide results and caveats: Lung squamous cell carcinoma tumours had significantly higher top 10 clone scores and productive clonality than lung adenocarcinoma. No significant correlation existed between pack-years smoked and tumour clonality.

DNA was extracted from unsorted cell suspensions stored frozen. With 2 bases removed from V and 3 bases from J, the gap between germline ends came to 11 bases. Germline CDR1 reads MNHEY; CDR2 reads SVGAGI. The CDR3 is 15 residues long. The V call is TRBV6-5, the J call TRBJ2-1; D remains ambiguous. Sequencing used lung tumor tissue. The receptor comes from a human donor with non-small cell lung cancer. This chain's CDR3 is CASSYGPPSYNEQFF. CDR3 DNA sequence: TGTGCCAGCAGTTACGGTCCTCCCAGCTACAATGAGCAGTTCTTC.